One sample yielded the 25 T cell receptor beta chains listed below, sequenced in a study of blood T cell repertoires in COVID-19 (dated by TCRdb to 2020 to 2022). The library was built by means of the immunoSEQ multiplex PCR assay. TCRdb stores this immuneACCESS table with in-frame sequences only. Part of the clones is absent; in the studies checked, under half of the shortfall reflects unresolved V genes, and no reason is known for the rest. This sample gives roughly 80,000 clones in total; about four fifths of them show up just once. The ten largest clonotypes hold 21% of the sample. The sequencing sample was made of peripheral blood. The receptor source for this set is a human donor in a cohort sampled during active COVID-19.

The chain joins TRBV2 to TRBJ2-5; TRBD1 matches at 10 bases. The CDR3 contains 14 residues. CDR1 and CDR2 from the germline V gene are SNHLY and FYNNEI. V was clipped by 4 bases and J by 5 bases; unmatched bases: 4. CDR3 sequence: CASSATGGWETQYF. CDR3 DNA sequence: TGTGCCAGCAGTGCGACAGGGGGCTGGGAGACCCAGTACTTC.

This CDR3 reads CATSRGPGYYGYTF. In DNA, the CDR3 is TGTGCCACCAGCAGAGGCCCGGGGTACTATGGCTACACCTTC. The chain couples TRBV15 to TRBJ1-2; D remains ambiguous. Trimming pared 1 base from V and 3 bases from J, leaving 9 bases between. The CDR3 extends over 14 amino acids. CDR1 LNHNV and CDR2 YYDKDF come from the germline V gene (reference sequence).

This clone was observed a handful of times. The chain carries TRBV6-5 and TRBJ1-3; tentative D call: TRBD1 (5 bases). Germline CDR1 and CDR2: MNHEY and SVGAGI. Trimming pared 0 bases from V and 6 bases from J, leaving 12 bases between. This CDR3 comprises 15 residues. CDR3 DNA sequence: TGTGCCAGCAGTTACTCGGGGCAGGGTGTAAACACCATATATTTT. Translation: CASSYSGQGVNTIYF.

The J gene is TRBJ2-5, the V gene TRBV27, with D hard to call. Trimming shortened V by 8 bases and J by 4 bases, and 11 bases separated the two germline ends. The CDR3 contains 12 residues. Germline CDR1 reads MNHEY; CDR2 reads SMNVEV (reference sequence). The CDR3 reads CASASGSETQYF. As DNA, the CDR3 is TGTGCCAGCGCATCCGGGTCAGAGACCCAGTACTTC.

The table lists this clone with a few counts. The CDR3 DNA reads as TGCGCCAGCAGTGAGTCGGGCAGGGAAAATGGCTACACCTTC. Translated: CASSESGRENGYTF. The V and J genes are TRBV10-1 and TRBJ1-2, with TRBD1 as a possible D gene (5 bases). The germline V gene encodes CDR1 WNHNN and CDR2 SYGVQD (reference sequence). Deletions cut 0 bases from V and 6 bases from J, with 11 bases between. The CDR3 is 14 residues long.

The genes are TRBV18 and TRBJ2-5, with a possible D match to TRBD2 (5 bases). Germline V CDR1 and CDR2: KGHSH, LQKENI. The V end lost 0 bases, the J end lost 7 bases, and 12 bases lay between the germline ends. CDR3 size: 14 residues. The CDR3 DNA sequence: TGTGCCAGCTCACCACCTAAGATACTAGGGACCCAGTACTTC. It translates to CASSPPKILGTQYF.

This clone was detected a few times. The chain links TRBV19 to TRBJ1-2; D remains ambiguous. CDR3 length: 13 amino acids. Germline CDR1 is LNHDA and CDR2 is SQIVND (reference sequence). Between the trimmed V and J ends, which lost 3 bases and 7 bases, there was a span of 12 bases. As DNA, the CDR3 is TGTGCCAGTAGTATGGTCGTCTCGAGTGGCTACACCTTC. Encoded protein: CASSMVVSSGYTF.

This chain joins TRBV30 and TRBJ1-4, with TRBD1 identical over 9 bases. CDR3 length: 15 amino acids. J gave up 5 bases and V 4 bases, and 8 bases lay outside the gene matches. The germline gives CDR1 GTSNPN, CDR2 SVGIG (reference sequence). CDR3 nucleotides: TGTGCCTGGAACCCACAGGGGGCCGTAAATGAAAAACTGTTTTTT. Its translation: CAWNPQGAVNEKLFF.

The V call is TRBV27, the J call TRBJ1-5; no definite D call. From germline, CDR1 is MNHEY and CDR2 SMNVEV (reference sequence). Deletions cut 6 bases from V and 6 bases from J, with 18 bases between. This CDR3 has 15 residues. The CDR3 DNA sequence: TGTGCCAGCAGCCCGGACGGGGAGAGGATTCAGCCCCAGCATTTT. Its protein is CASSPDGERIQPQHF.

This chain links TRBV11-2 with TRBJ2-7; 9 nucleotides agree with TRBD1. This CDR3 is built from 15 residues. Germline assignment: CDR1 SGHAT and CDR2 FQNNGV. J gave up 6 bases and V 1 base, and 7 bases lay outside the gene matches. CDR3 sequence (DNA): TGTGCCAGCAGCTTAGCGGGACAGGGATGGCTCGAGCAGTACTTC. Protein sequence: CASSLAGQGWLEQYF.

This chain connects TRBV6-6 to TRBJ1-5; a weak D match, TRBD1 (6 bases). The germline V and J ends were trimmed by 5 bases and 0 bases, with 14 bases remaining between them. This CDR3 contains 16 residues. In germline, CDR1 is MNHNY, CDR2 SVGAGI (reference sequence). Written as DNA, the CDR3 is TGTGCCAGCAGTCTAGACAGGAGGAATAGCAATCAGCCCCAGCATTTT. Protein sequence: CASSLDRRNSNQPQHF.

This rearrangement joins TRBV14 to TRBJ1-2, with D unclear. This CDR3 has 11 residues. The ends were cut back, 4 bases at V and 8 bases at J, with 8 bases in the middle. The germline CDR1 and CDR2 sequences are SGHDN and FVKESK. The CDR3 bases are TGTGCCAGCAGCCCAACCCGGGGCTACACCTTC. It codes for CASSPTRGYTF. Full variable domain (remainder filled in from reference TRBV14 and TRBJ1-2): EAGVTQFPSHSVIEKGQTVTLRCDPISGHDNLYWYRRVMGKEIKFLLHFVKESKQDESGMPNNRFLAERTGGTYSTLKVQPAELEDSGVYFCASSPTRGYTFGSGTRLTVV.

This chain connects TRBV12-3 or TRBV12-4 to TRBJ1-1, with D possibly being TRBD1 (6 bases). This CDR3 spans 13 amino acids. Between the trimmed V and J ends, which lost 7 bases and 4 bases, there was a span of 13 bases. In DNA form, the CDR3 reads TGTGCCAGCAATACAGGGTCCGTCACTGAAGCTTTCTTT. It yields the protein CASNTGSVTEAFF.

This sequence joins TRBV28 and TRBJ1-5; D is unclear. With 4 bases removed from V and 0 bases from J, the gap between germline ends came to 10 bases. Germline V lookup: CDR1 MDHEN, CDR2 SYDVKM. This CDR3 contains 15 residues. The CDR3 nucleotides read TGTGCCAGCAGTTACACCGCATATAGCAATCAGCCCCAGCATTTT. As protein: CASSYTAYSNQPQHF.

The chain is built from TRBV6-1 and TRBJ1-3; D ambiguous. V was pared by 4 bases and J by 0 bases, with 16 bases between. Per germline, CDR1 MNHNS and CDR2 SASEGT. This CDR3 is 17 amino acids long. The CDR3 is CASSVLEVGSSGNTIYF. The CDR3 nucleotides read TGTGCCAGCAGTGTTCTAGAGGTCGGAAGCTCTGGAAACACCATATATTTT.

This clone was seen a few times. V gene TRBV10-3 combines with J gene TRBJ1-5; D unclear. The V gene's germline CDR1 is ENHRY and CDR2 SYGVKD. CDR3 size: 14 residues. Deletions cut 10 bases from V and 2 bases from J, with 15 bases between. Here the CDR3 DNA reads TGTGCCACCAGGCGAGGCCTCGGCAATCAGCCCCAGCATTTT. Its translation: CATRRGLGNQPQHF.

Only a few counts were recorded for this clone. V gene TRBV28 combines with J gene TRBJ2-7; possible D gene TRBD1, 8 bases. Per germline, CDR1 MDHEN and CDR2 SYDVKM. The CDR3 has 15 residues. The V gene lost 7 bases and the J gene lost 4 bases, with 20 bases spanning the gap. CDR3 amino acids: CASKFPGQGGYEQYF. For the CDR3, the DNA is TGTGCCAGCAAATTTCCCGGACAGGGAGGGTACGAGCAGTACTTC.

The gene calls are TRBV6-5 and TRBJ1-2, with 7 nucleotides matching TRBD1. J lost 2 bases, V lost 6 bases, and 9 bases had no gene match. Germline-derived CDR1 and CDR2 are MNHEY and SVGAGI. The CDR3 extends over 15 amino acids. CDR3 DNA sequence: TGTGCCAGCAGGCCGTCCGGGACAGCCAACTATGGCTACACCTTC. Amino acid sequence: CASRPSGTANYGYTF.

The CDR3 region is CASSDPSGYYEQYF. CDR3 DNA sequence: TGTGCCAGCAGTGATCCGTCAGGGTACTACGAGCAGTACTTC. The chain is built from TRBV25-1 and TRBJ2-7; a possible D gene is TRBD1 (5 bases). This CDR3 region has 14 residues. Per germline, CDR1 MGHDK and CDR2 SYGVNS. V was cut by 3 bases and J by 3 bases, with 12 bases left in between.

On this clone itself: A junction end diverges from the germline sequence, so it may reflect a read error. The chain has TRBV10-1 and TRBJ1-2; 8 nucleotides match TRBD1. The CDR3 length is 17 residues. Germline CDR1 and CDR2: WNHNN and SYGVQD (reference sequence). CDR3 loop: CASSESGTQGAYYGYTF. For the CDR3, the DNA is TGCGCCAGTAGTGAGTCTGGTACTCAGGGGGCATACTATGGCTACACCTTC.

The rearrangement joins TRBV29-1 to TRBJ2-7; 9 positions agree with TRBD1. The CDR3 totals 15 residues. V lost 7 bases, J lost 5 bases, and 15 bases stayed unmatched. CDR1 and CDR2 from the germline V gene are SQVTM and ANQGSEA. The CDR3 DNA follows: TGCAGCGCCACCGAGGGACAGGGCTCCCTTGACGAGCAGTACTTC. Translating it yields CSATEGQGSLDEQYF.

This clone was observed once. CDR3 bases: TGTGCCAGCTCACCACCTCAGGGGGTTCCCCCTGAAGCTTTCTTT. Translated, it gives CASSPPQGVPPEAFF. The chain joins TRBV18 to TRBJ1-1; 7 nucleotides agree with TRBD1. V lost 0 bases to trimming and J lost 6 bases; unmatched junction nucleotides: 7. This CDR3 has 15 amino acids. From germline, CDR1 is KGHSH and CDR2 LQKENI.

CDR3 DNA: TGTGCCAGCAGGCCCGGACAGGCTACCGATGAGCAGTTCTTC. Its protein product is CASRPGQATDEQFF. This sequence joins TRBV2 and TRBJ2-1, with 7 bases fitting TRBD1. This CDR3 spans 14 amino acids. V dropped 6 bases and J dropped 8; count of bases not matched to a gene: 10. The germline V gene encodes CDR1 SNHLY and CDR2 FYNNEI.

This chain joins TRBV6-2 or TRBV6-3 and TRBJ1-2; TRBD1 matches 9 bases. Germline CDR1 reads MNHEY; CDR2 reads SVGEGT. CDR3 size: 14 residues. The ends lost 5 bases at V and 8 bases at J; junction bases unmatched: 9. The CDR3 loop is CASSNPGQGYGYTF. CDR3 nucleotide sequence: TGTGCCAGCAGTAACCCGGGACAGGGTTACGGCTACACCTTC.

The V and J genes are TRBV19 and TRBJ2-3; D perhaps matches TRBD1 (6 bases). The CDR3 contains 14 residues. Germline lookup yields CDR1 LNHDA and CDR2 SQIVND (reference sequence). V lost 10 bases and J 8 bases, leaving 22 bases between the germline ends. The CDR3 DNA sequence: TGTGCCACCATGCTAGGGGCAAGGGGGAGTACGCAGTATTTT. Translated, it gives CATMLGARGSTQYF.